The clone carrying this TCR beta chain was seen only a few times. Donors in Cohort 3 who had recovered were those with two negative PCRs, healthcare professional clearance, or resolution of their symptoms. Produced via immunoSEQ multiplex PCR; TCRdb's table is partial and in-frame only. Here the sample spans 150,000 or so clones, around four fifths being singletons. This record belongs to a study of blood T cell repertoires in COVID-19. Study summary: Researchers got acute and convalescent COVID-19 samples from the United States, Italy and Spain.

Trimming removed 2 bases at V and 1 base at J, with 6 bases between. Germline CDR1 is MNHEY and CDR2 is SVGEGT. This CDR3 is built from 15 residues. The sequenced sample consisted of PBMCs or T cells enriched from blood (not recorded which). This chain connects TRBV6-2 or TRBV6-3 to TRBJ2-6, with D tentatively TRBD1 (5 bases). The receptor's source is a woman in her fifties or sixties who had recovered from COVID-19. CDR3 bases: TGTGCCAGCAGTTACGGGGCGTCTGGGGCCAACGTCCTGACTTTC. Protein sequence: CASSYGASGANVLTF.